One sample yielded the 30 T cell receptor beta chains listed below, sequenced in a study of T-cell memory formation after mild COVID-19. Each CDR3 protein is one row after TCRdb ran MiXCR on the 5' RACE reads. The sample has some 200,000 distinct CDR3 sequences, about 20% seen once. Specimen: PBMCs or a T cell subset sorted from them (not recorded which). These receptor sequences come from an adult woman who had mild COVID-19 (a few samples of this study predate the infection). Cell type and time point are not known.

This chain joins TRBV6-5 and TRBJ2-5; D gene unclear. V was clipped by 2 bases and J by 5 bases, with 15 bases between them. Germline CDR1 is MNHEY and CDR2 is SVGAGI. The CDR3 is 15 residues long. In DNA form, the CDR3 reads TGTGCCAGCAGTTACCCTGAGGACGGGTGGGAGACCCAGTACTTC. It specifies CASSYPEDGWETQYF.

This clonotype was detected a few times. The chain carries TRBV4-3 and TRBJ2-1, with a tentative D call TRBD1 (5 bases). V lost 1 base and J lost 0, with 7 bases in between. The CDR3 has 15 residues. Germline-derived CDR1 and CDR2 are LGHNA and YSLEER. The CDR3 loop reads CASSQARASYNEQFF. CDR3 DNA sequence: TGCGCCAGCAGCCAAGCCAGGGCCTCCTACAATGAGCAGTTCTTC.

The chain is built from TRBV6-2 or TRBV6-3 and TRBJ1-2; D gene ambiguous. With 2 bases removed from V and 1 base from J, the gap between germline ends came to 11 bases. Germline CDR1 reads MNHEY; CDR2 reads SVGEGT. The CDR3 covers 15 residues. CDR3 region: CASSYGPNINYGYTF. Written as DNA, the CDR3 is TGTGCCAGCAGTTACGGACCCAACATTAACTATGGCTACACCTTC.

This chain's CDR3 is CASSQEGSSYEQYF. CDR3 nucleotides: TGTGCCAGCAGCCAAGAGGGGAGCTCCTACGAGCAGTACTTC. The chain carries TRBV7-6 and TRBJ2-7; either TRBD1 or TRBD2 may supply D (5 bases each). Germline CDR1 reads SGHVS; CDR2 reads FNYEAQ. This CDR3 contains 14 residues. The V and J ends lost 5 bases and 0 bases respectively, with 11 bases between them.

In its sample, this clonotype was seen a few times. The chain employs TRBV7-2 and TRBJ2-3; the D gene is possibly TRBD2 (5 bases). This CDR3 has 17 amino acids. Germline CDR1 is SGHTA and CDR2 is FQGNSA. Trimming shortened V by 0 bases and J by 0 bases, and 13 bases separated the two germline ends. The CDR3 sequence is CASSLADSLTSTDTQYF. The CDR3 bases are TGTGCCAGCAGCTTAGCGGACTCACTTACTAGCACAGATACGCAGTATTTT.

This chain joins TRBV7-6 and TRBJ2-7; 9 bases map to TRBD2. The V gene's germline CDR1 is SGHVS and CDR2 FNYEAQ. The CDR3 covers 15 residues. After removal of 5 bases from V and 1 base from J, the junction contained 6 bases not matched to a gene. CDR3 amino acids: CASSPGLALSYEQYF. The DNA of the CDR3 is TGTGCCAGCAGCCCGGGACTAGCATTATCCTACGAGCAGTACTTC.

This chain joins TRBV7-9 and TRBJ2-6; perhaps D is TRBD1 or TRBD2 (5 bases each). CDR1 and CDR2 from the germline V gene are SEHNR and FQNEAQ (reference sequence). The ends were cut back, 3 bases at V and 0 bases at J, with 6 bases in the middle. The length of the CDR3 is 15 residues. The DNA for the CDR3 is TGTGCCAGCAGCTTCGGGGCCTCTGGGGCCAACGTCCTGACTTTC. Translating it yields CASSFGASGANVLTF.

This clonotype has more than one count but fewer than ten. CDR3: CASSSAGQGTDTQYF. DNA for the CDR3: TGTGCCAGCAGCTCGGCGGGACAGGGCACAGATACGCAGTATTTT. The rearrangement joins TRBV7-9 to TRBJ2-3; 8 nucleotides agree with TRBD1. The ends lost 4 bases at V and 1 base at J; junction bases unmatched: 4. Looked up from germline, CDR1 is SEHNR and CDR2 is FQNEAQ (reference sequence). The CDR3 spans 15 residues.

The genes are TRBV6-2 or TRBV6-3 and TRBJ2-1, with TRBD2 matching 7 bases. This CDR3 has 16 residues. Per the germline V gene, CDR1 is MNHEY and CDR2 is SVGEGT. With V trimmed by 2 bases and J by 2 bases, 6 bases remained unmatched. The CDR3: CASSYQRREPYNEQFF. The CDR3, as DNA: TGTGCCAGCAGTTACCAGAGGCGGGAGCCCTACAATGAGCAGTTCTTC.

J is TRBJ2-1 and V is TRBV12-3 or TRBV12-4; TRBD1 aligns across 7 bases. The junction had 8 bases not matched to a gene; V was cut back by 6 bases and J by 0 bases. The CDR3 totals 16 residues. The CDR3 protein is CASSPATGNSYNEQFF. DNA of the CDR3: TGTGCCAGCAGCCCCGCGACAGGGAACTCCTACAATGAGCAGTTCTTC.

V and J are TRBV11-2 and TRBJ2-7, with D tentatively TRBD1 (6 bases). V lost 2 bases to trimming and J lost 2 bases, with 10 bases between them. Germline V gene sequence: CDR1 SGHAT, CDR2 FQNNGV. This CDR3 has 14 residues. For the CDR3, the DNA is TGTGCCAGCAGCTTATTCAGGGGAGCCTACGAGCAGTACTTC. It translates to CASSLFRGAYEQYF.

Only a few counts were recorded for this clonotype. The gene calls are TRBV9 and TRBJ2-7, with D perhaps matching TRBD1 (5 bases). This CDR3 contains 13 residues. V lost 3 bases and J lost 4, with 11 bases in between. Germline V gives CDR1 SGDLS, CDR2 YYNGEE. DNA for the CDR3: TGTGCCAGCAGCGAGGGGATACAGTACGAGCAGTACTTC. Translating it yields CASSEGIQYEQYF.

The V and J genes are TRBV7-6 and TRBJ1-5, with D maybe TRBD1 (5 bases). CDR1 and CDR2 from the germline V gene are SGHVS and FNYEAQ. CDR3 size: 16 residues. The germline V and J ends were trimmed by 5 bases and 0 bases, with 14 bases remaining between them. The DNA of the CDR3 is TGTGCCAGCAGCCTCTACGCGGGGCTTAGCAATCAGCCCCAGCATTTT. It encodes CASSLYAGLSNQPQHF.

The sample holds a few counts of this clonotype. The V gene is TRBV29-1, the J gene TRBJ1-2; 7 bases match TRBD1. V lost 0 bases and J lost 3; bases outside the gene matches: 4. CDR1 is SQVTM, CDR2 ANQGSEA, per germline. This CDR3 is built from 14 residues. CDR3 in DNA: TGCAGCGTTGAAGACACAGGGGAGTACTATGGCTACACCTTC. Its translation: CSVEDTGEYYGYTF.

This clonotype was counted between two and nine times. The J gene is TRBJ2-5, the V gene TRBV4-2, with 8 bases identical to TRBD2. Germline CDR1 and CDR2: LGHNA and YNFKEQ. The CDR3 length is 14 residues. The J segment lost 4 bases and the V segment lost 0 bases, leaving 1 base of the junction unmatched. The CDR3 is CASSQDLAGETQYF. The CDR3 DNA reads as TGTGCCAGCAGCCAAGATCTAGCGGGAGAGACCCAGTACTTC.

This clonotype was seen a few times. The chain uses TRBV7-8 and TRBJ1-5; D call uncertain. Looked up from germline, CDR1 is SGHVS and CDR2 is FQNEAQ. Trimming cost V 7 bases and J 2 bases, with 12 bases left between them. This CDR3 region has 14 residues. CDR3 bases: TGTGCCAGCATGCCTCACGGTGGCAATCAGCCCCAGCATTTT. Translated, it gives CASMPHGGNQPQHF.

The V gene is TRBV7-2, the J gene TRBJ2-7; D is uncertain. V dropped 5 bases and J dropped 5 bases, with 13 bases sitting between them. CDR3 length: 13 residues. In germline, CDR1 is SGHTA, CDR2 FQGNSA. CDR3 bases: TGTGCCAGCAGCCCAGTGACTTATAACGAGCAGTACTTC. Translated, it gives CASSPVTYNEQYF.

The chain recombines TRBV15 with TRBJ1-2; tentatively, D is TRBD1 (5 bases). CDR1 and CDR2 from the germline V gene are LNHNV and YYDKDF (reference sequence). Trimming removed 0 bases from V and 2 bases from J, with 7 bases in between. The CDR3 covers 14 residues. In DNA, the CDR3 is TGTGCCACCAGCAGAGATGCAGGGAACTATGGCTACACCTTC. Amino acid sequence: CATSRDAGNYGYTF.

This clonotype was seen many times. The chain joins TRBV30 to TRBJ1-2; D might be TRBD1 (5 bases). This CDR3 is 14 amino acids long. Trimming took 5 bases from V and 6 from J, leaving 19 bases between them. CDR1 is GTSNPN and CDR2 is SVGIG in the germline V gene (reference sequence). CDR3 amino acids: CAWGALGRPDGYTF. The DNA of the CDR3 is TGTGCCTGGGGAGCCCTGGGACGGCCTGATGGCTACACCTTC.

This clonotype was counted between two and nine times. The rearrangement links TRBV19 to TRBJ2-7; D may correspond to TRBD1 or TRBD2 (5 bases each). This CDR3 is 13 amino acids long. V was cut by 5 bases and J by 6 bases, with 14 bases left in between. Looked up from germline, CDR1 is LNHDA and CDR2 is SQIVND (reference sequence). The CDR3 loop is CASSLSQGVEQYF. CDR3 DNA: TGTGCCAGTAGTTTATCTCAGGGAGTCGAGCAGTACTTC.

This clonotype has a handful of counts. J is TRBJ2-4 and V is TRBV4-1, with D possibly being TRBD1 (6 bases). This CDR3 comprises 17 residues. The germline V and J ends were trimmed by 4 bases and 0 bases, with 16 bases remaining between them. CDR1 MGHRA and CDR2 YSYEKL come from the germline V gene. The DNA of the CDR3 is TGCGCCAGCAGCCCTTGGGCGACAGGACTAGCCAAAAACATTCAGTACTTC. Amino acids: CASSPWATGLAKNIQYF.

The CDR3 DNA reads TGTGCCAGCAGCGTCGAGGAGACAGGGGTTCACACCGGGGAGCTGTTTTTT. Amino acids: CASSVEETGVHTGELFF. The chain is built from TRBV9 and TRBJ2-2; 8 bases match TRBD1. The V gene end was trimmed by 2 bases and the J gene end by 3 bases; junction bases not matched to a gene: 9. The CDR3 runs 17 residues. Germline V gives CDR1 SGDLS, CDR2 YYNGEE. The whole variable domain, remainder taken from reference TRBV9 and TRBJ2-2, is DSGVTQTPKHLITATGQRVTLRCSPRSGDLSVYWYQQSLDQGLQFLIQYYNGEERAKGNILERFSAQQFPDLHSELNLSSLELGDSALYFCASSVEETGVHTGELFFGEGSRLTVL.

This clonotype was counted between two and nine times. The rearrangement joins TRBV7-8 to TRBJ1-2; 9 nucleotides align to TRBD1. The CDR3 is made up of 14 amino acids. The germline gives CDR1 SGHVS, CDR2 FQNEAQ. V was clipped by 5 bases and J by 4 bases; unmatched bases: 5. CDR3 sequence (DNA): TGTGCCAGCAGCGTTACAGGGGGCGTCTATGGCTACACCTTC. It encodes CASSVTGGVYGYTF.

The chain joins TRBV5-1 to TRBJ2-1; 11 positions match TRBD2. J lost 1 base, V lost 0 bases, and 21 bases had no gene match. The CDR3 contains 23 residues. In germline, CDR1 is SGHRS, CDR2 YFSETQ. DNA of the CDR3: TGCGCCAGCAGCTTGGATTTAGCGGGAGGGCCCAAGAGACTACCTTATTCCTACAATGAGCAGTTCTTC. Translation: CASSLDLAGGPKRLPYSYNEQFF.

This clonotype has just a few counts. J is TRBJ2-7 and V is TRBV4-3; 10 bases are shared with TRBD1. CDR3 length: 16 amino acids. Germline V lookup: CDR1 LGHNA, CDR2 YSLEER. The J segment lost 2 bases and the V segment lost 3 bases, leaving 7 bases of the junction unmatched. The CDR3 loop is CASSHTPGTGAYEQYF. The DNA of the CDR3 is TGCGCCAGCAGCCACACCCCCGGGACAGGGGCCTACGAGCAGTACTTC.

This chain links TRBV5-1 with TRBJ2-3, with 7 nucleotides matching TRBD1. CDR3 length: 15 residues. V was pared by 4 bases and J by 2 bases, with 7 bases of the junction left unmatched. The germline gives CDR1 SGHRS, CDR2 YFSETQ. CDR3 protein: CASSVAGTDTDTQYF. The CDR3 DNA is TGCGCCAGCAGCGTAGCCGGGACAGACACAGATACGCAGTATTTT.

Of note for this clonotype: Its ends do not fully match the called genes, so a read error is possible. CDR3 residues: CASSSLPGLIVF. DNA of the CDR3: TGTGCCAGCAGCTCCCTCCCGGGTTTGATTGTCTTC. The chain couples TRBV7-9 to TRBJ2-1, with D unresolved. Germline assignment: CDR1 SEHNR and CDR2 FQNEAQ (reference sequence). The CDR3 is 12 residues long.

This clonotype came up a few times. The rearrangement links TRBV7-6 to TRBJ2-3; D not certain. Deletions cut 0 bases from V and 6 bases from J, with 10 bases between. Looked up from germline, CDR1 is SGHVS and CDR2 is FNYEAQ. The CDR3 spans 14 residues. CDR3 coding DNA: TGTGCCAGCAGCTTAGCGCCAGGTGGCGATACGCAGTATTTT. Protein product: CASSLAPGGDTQYF. Drawing the rest from reference TRBV7-6 and TRBJ2-3, the complete variable domain is GAGVSQSPRYKVTKRGQDVALRCDPISGHVSLYWYRQALGQGPEFLTYFNYEAQQDKSGLPNDRFSAERPEGSISTLTIQRTEQRDSAMYRCASSLAPGGDTQYFGPGTRLTVL.

V gene TRBV4-1 combines with J gene TRBJ2-7; D remains unclear. V was trimmed by 3 bases and J by 0 bases, leaving 15 bases between them. The V gene's germline CDR1 is MGHRA and CDR2 YSYEKL. The CDR3 loop spans 16 amino acids. The CDR3 region is CASSHEIQLSSYEQYF. DNA for the CDR3: TGCGCCAGCAGCCACGAAATCCAGTTGAGCTCCTACGAGCAGTACTTC.

A few counts support this clonotype. V is TRBV7-2 and J is TRBJ2-3; 8 bases map to TRBD2. The length of the CDR3 is 16 residues. V was pared by 0 bases and J by 2 bases, with 4 bases of the junction left unmatched. Germline loops: CDR1 SGHTA, CDR2 FQGNSA. The chain's CDR3 is CASSLARGGATDTQYF. DNA for the CDR3: TGTGCCAGCAGCTTAGCCCGGGGGGGGGCCACAGATACGCAGTATTTT. The whole variable domain, filled in from reference TRBV7-2 and TRBJ2-3, reads GAGVSQSPSNKVTEKGKDVELRCDPISGHTALYWYRQSLGQGLEFLIYFQGNSAPDKSGLPSDRFSAERTGGSVSTLTIQRTQQEDSAVYLCASSLARGGATDTQYFGPGTRLTVL.